This record covers a single T cell receptor (beta chain). Its antigen is undetermined. Between the trimmed V and J ends, which lost 1 base and 1 base, there was a span of 6 bases. This CDR3 spans 15 amino acids. Germline-derived CDR1 and CDR2 are SGHDT and YYEEEE. The source of the sample is a study of T cells in localized non-small cell lung cancer. Study outcomes and limitations: Since sequencing was restricted to only one region of the tumor, intratumor heterogeneity remains a possibility. Detection in adjacent lung was observed for a median roughly 57 of the top 100 tumor clones. It was uninvolved adjacent lung that showed the highest T cell clonality, exceeding tumor.

Using immunoSEQ multiplex PCR, the repertoire was profiled, and TCRdb retains in-frame clones only, with some absent. The sample holds fewer than 20,000 clones; about 85% are singletons and the top ten take around 25%. The chain employs TRBV5-6 and TRBJ2-6, with D tentatively TRBD2 (5 bases). Sequencing was performed on peripheral blood, taken before any cancer treatment. This receptor was taken from a male donor older than 55 with stage I lung adenocarcinoma. The CDR3 loop is CASSLPGSGANVLTF. The CDR3 nucleotides read TGTGCCAGCAGCTTGCCGGGATCTGGGGCCAACGTCCTGACTTTC.